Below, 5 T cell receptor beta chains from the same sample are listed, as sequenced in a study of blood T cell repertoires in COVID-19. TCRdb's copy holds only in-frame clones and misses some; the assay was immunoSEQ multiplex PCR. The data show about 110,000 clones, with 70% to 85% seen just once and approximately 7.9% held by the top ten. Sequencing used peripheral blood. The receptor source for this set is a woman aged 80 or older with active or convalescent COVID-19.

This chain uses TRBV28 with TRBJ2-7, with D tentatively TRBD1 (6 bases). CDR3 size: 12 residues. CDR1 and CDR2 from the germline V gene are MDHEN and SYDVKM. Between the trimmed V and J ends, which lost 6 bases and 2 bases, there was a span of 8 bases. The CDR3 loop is CASRQGTYEQYF. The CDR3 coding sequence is TGTGCCAGCAGACAGGGAACCTACGAGCAGTACTTC.

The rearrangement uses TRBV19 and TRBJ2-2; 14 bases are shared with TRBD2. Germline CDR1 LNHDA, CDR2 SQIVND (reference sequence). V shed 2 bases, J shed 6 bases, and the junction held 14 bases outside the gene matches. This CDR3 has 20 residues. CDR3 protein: CASSIPRPGLAGGWSGELFF. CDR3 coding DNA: TGTGCCAGTAGTATACCCCGTCCCGGACTAGCGGGAGGTTGGTCCGGGGAGCTGTTTTTT. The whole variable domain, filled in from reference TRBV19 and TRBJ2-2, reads DGGITQSPKYLFRKEGQNVTLSCEQNLNHDAMYWYRQDPGQGLRLIYYSQIVNDFQKGDIAEGYSVSREKKESFPLTVTSAQKNPTAFYLCASSIPRPGLAGGWSGELFFGEGSRLTVL.

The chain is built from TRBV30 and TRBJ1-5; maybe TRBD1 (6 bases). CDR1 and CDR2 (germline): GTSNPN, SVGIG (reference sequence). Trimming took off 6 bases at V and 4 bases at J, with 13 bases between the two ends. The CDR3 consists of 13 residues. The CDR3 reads CACATGWNQPQHF. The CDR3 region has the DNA TGTGCCTGCGCCACAGGGTGGAATCAGCCCCAGCATTTT.

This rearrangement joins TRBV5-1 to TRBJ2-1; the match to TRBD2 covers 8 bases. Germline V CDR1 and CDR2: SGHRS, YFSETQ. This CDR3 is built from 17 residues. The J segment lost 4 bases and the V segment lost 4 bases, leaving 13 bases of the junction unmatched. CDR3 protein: CASSRAPGLEGYNEQFF. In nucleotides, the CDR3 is TGCGCCAGCAGCAGAGCGCCGGGACTAGAGGGTTACAATGAGCAGTTCTTC.

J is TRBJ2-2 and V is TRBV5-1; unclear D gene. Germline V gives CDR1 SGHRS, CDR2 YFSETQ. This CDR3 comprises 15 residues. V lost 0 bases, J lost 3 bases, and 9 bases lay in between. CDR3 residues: CASSLETRHTGELFF. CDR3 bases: TGCGCCAGCAGCTTGGAGACTCGACACACCGGGGAGCTGTTTTTT. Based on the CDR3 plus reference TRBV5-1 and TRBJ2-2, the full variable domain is KAGVTQTPRYLIKTRGQQVTLSCSPISGHRSVSWYQQTPGQGLQFLFEYFSETQRNKGNFPGRFSGRQFSNSRSEMNVSTLELGDSALYLCASSLETRHTGELFFGEGSRLTVL.